A selection of T cell receptor beta chains follows, all from one sample in a study of spatial heterogeneity in lung cancer. TCRdb independently ran MiXCR on the 5' RACE reads; one entry per CDR3 protein. The table includes over 2,000 distinct CDR3 sequences, under 25% detected once. The sample was PBMCs, taken at surgery. The receptors were gathered from a male donor with early-stage non-small cell lung cancer. CDR3s include the opening cysteine and the closing phenylalanine or tryptophan. A D gene is named only where the DNA matches it firmly. A clone size is listed for some rows: how often the clone was seen (once, few, many), or a class if it is expanded.

>TRBJ2-7|NA|TRBV29-1|14|NA
CSVEVRDRAYEQYF
TGCAGCGTTGAAGTGAGGGATAGGGCCTACGAGCAGTACTTC
>TRBJ2-5|TRBD1|TRBV29-1|13|NA
CSVEGQLGETQYF
TGCAGCGTTGAGGGACAGTTAGGAGAGACCCAGTACTTC
>TRBJ1-4|NA|TRBV20-1|15|medium-sized
CSARDVGPLWEKLFF
NA
>TRBJ2-3|NA|TRBV27|13|medium-sized
CASSLLSTDTQYF
TGTGCCAGCTCTCTCCTCTCGACAGATACGCAGTATTTT
>TRBJ2-7|TRBD1|TRBV5-1|16|NA
CASSESQPGQGAEQYF
TGCGCCAGCAGCGAAAGTCAACCGGGACAGGGGGCCGAGCAGTACTTC
>TRBJ2-7|TRBD1|TRBV3-1|16|medium-sized
CASSQNDRERSYEQYF
TGTGCCAGCAGCCAAAATGACAGGGAACGCTCCTACGAGCAGTACTTC
>TRBJ2-5|NA|TRBV11-3|13|medium-sized
CASSPRDRETQYF
TGTGCCAGCAGCCCCCGGGACCGGGAGACCCAGTACTTC
>TRBJ2-1|TRBD1|TRBV6-2/TRBV6-3|14|few
CASSRTGVSNEQFF
TGTGCCAGCAGTCGGACAGGGGTTAGCAATGAGCAGTTCTTC
>TRBJ2-1|TRBD2|TRBV19|15|NA
CASSQTSGDYNEQFF
TGTGCCAGTTCCCAGACTAGCGGAGATTACAATGAGCAGTTCTTC
>TRBJ2-2|TRBD2|TRBV11-2|17|NA
CASSSPSGRADTGELFF
TGTGCCAGCAGCTCCCCTAGCGGGAGGGCCGACACCGGGGAGCTGTTTTTT
>TRBJ2-6|TRBD1|TRBV7-9|17|NA
CASSFSGQLSGANVLTF
TGTGCCAGCAGCTTTTCGGGACAGCTCTCTGGGGCCAACGTCCTGACTTTC
>TRBJ1-1|TRBD1|TRBV9|12|many
CASSAPGQGAFF
TGTGCCAGCAGCGCTCCGGGACAGGGAGCTTTCTTT
>TRBJ2-7|TRBD2|TRBV11-2|14|medium-sized
CASSSGTSGYEQYF
TGTGCCAGCAGCTCAGGGACTAGCGGCTACGAGCAGTACTTC
>TRBJ1-2|TRBD1|TRBV27|14|many
CASSGTADNYGYTF
TGTGCCAGCAGCGGGACAGCGGATAACTATGGCTACACCTTC
>TRBJ2-3|NA|TRBV5-6|14|medium-sized
CASGLMAGTDTQYF
TGTGCCAGCGGATTAATGGCGGGCACAGATACGCAGTATTTT
>TRBJ2-7|NA|TRBV7-6|14|NA
CASSLGTGTGEQYF
TGTGCCAGCAGCTTGGGAACAGGGACCGGCGAGCAGTACTTC